The 24 T cell receptor beta chains below were found in one sample sequenced in a study of T-cell reconstitution after alpha-beta-depleted transplantation in children. Preparing the TCRbeta library involved the use of unique molecular identifiers. TCRdb fed the PCR reads into MiXCR, producing one record per CDR3 protein. Seen here are more than 550,000 distinct CDR3 sequences, 8% to 11% observed once, and the top ten hold about 4.3%. The sequences come from PBMCs from the stem cell graft donor, collected from the stem cell graft. The receptors were sampled from a human donor who donated a stem cell graft to a child with acute myeloid leukemia.

This clonotype showed up just a few times. The genes are TRBV12-3 or TRBV12-4 and TRBJ1-2; D unclear. The V end lost 7 bases, the J end lost 0 bases, and 9 bases lay between the germline ends. The CDR3 is 13 residues long. CDR3 nucleotides: TGTGCCAGCAAAGGCAGGACTAACTATGGCTACACCTTC. Protein product: CASKGRTNYGYTF.

The chain employs TRBV9 and TRBJ2-1; 11 bases match TRBD2. With 0 bases clipped from V and 11 bases from J, the junction kept 1 base outside the gene matches. This CDR3 comprises 13 residues. CDR1 is SGDLS, CDR2 YYNGEE, per germline. CDR3 coding DNA: TGTGCCAGCAGCGTAGGACTAGCGGGGCAGCAGTTCTTC. Translated: CASSVGLAGQQFF.

This clonotype was detected only a few times. The V call is TRBV2, the J call TRBJ1-4; 8 bases map to TRBD1. J lost 11 bases, V lost 4 bases, and 0 bases had no gene match. The germline V gene encodes CDR1 SNHLY and CDR2 FYNNEI. CDR3 length equals 11 residues. This CDR3 is CASSGTGKLFF. In nucleotides, the CDR3 is TGTGCCAGCAGTGGGACAGGGAAACTGTTTTTT.

This chain connects TRBV11-1 to TRBJ2-1; 12 nucleotides match TRBD2. Per the germline V gene, CDR1 is SGHAT and CDR2 is FQDESV (reference sequence). The ends lost 6 bases at V and 9 bases at J; junction bases unmatched: 18. CDR3 length: 18 amino acids. CDR3 protein: CASRGFRLAGDVSGEQFF. The CDR3 coding sequence is TGTGCCAGCAGAGGGTTTCGACTAGCGGGAGATGTTTCTGGTGAGCAGTTCTTC.

This clonotype showed up many times. The rearrangement links TRBV15 to TRBJ2-3; TRBD1 aligns across 8 bases. The ends lost 6 bases at V and 2 bases at J; junction bases unmatched: 4. CDR1 is LNHNV and CDR2 is YYDKDF in the germline V gene (reference sequence). The CDR3 sequence is 14 residues long. The CDR3 loop is CATRDRDITDTQYF. For the CDR3, the DNA is TGTGCCACCAGGGACAGGGATATCACAGATACGCAGTATTTT.

This clonotype was detected a few times. The V gene is TRBV4-3, the J gene TRBJ2-5; D remains unclear. V was pared by 0 bases and J by 5 bases, with 13 bases between. The CDR3 runs to 15 residues. Germline V gene sequence: CDR1 LGHNA, CDR2 YSLEER. CDR3 coding DNA: TGCGCCAGCAGCCAAGATCGATTTCCCCGGGAGACCCAGTACTTC. This gives the protein CASSQDRFPRETQYF.

In its sample, this clonotype was seen a few times. This sequence joins TRBV5-1 and TRBJ1-4, with 12 bases matching TRBD1. V was clipped by 4 bases and J by 6 bases; unmatched bases: 4. The germline V gene has CDR1 SGHRS and CDR2 YFSETQ. The CDR3 consists of 15 residues. This chain's CDR3 is CASSAGDRGHEKLFF. CDR3 DNA sequence: TGCGCCAGCAGCGCGGGGGACAGGGGGCATGAAAAACTGTTTTTT.

This chain connects TRBV11-2 to TRBJ2-7, with a weak D call TRBD1 (6 bases). This CDR3 region has 16 residues. V was pared by 0 bases and J by 2 bases, with 14 bases between. Per the germline V gene, CDR1 is SGHAT and CDR2 is FQNNGV. CDR3 bases: TGTGCCAGCAGCTTAGATGGAGGACAGTTCCCCTACGAGCAGTACTTC. Its translation is CASSLDGGQFPYEQYF.

V and J are TRBV24-1 and TRBJ1-5; possible D gene TRBD1, 5 bases. Trimming removed 3 bases from V and 7 bases from J, with 18 bases in between. CDR3 length equals 16 residues. From germline, CDR1 is KGHDR and CDR2 SFDVKD. CDR3 amino acids: CATSDRFDSNCQPQHF. DNA for the CDR3: TGTGCCACCAGTGATAGGTTCGACAGCAACTGCCAGCCCCAGCATTTT.

This clonotype was seen at least ten times. This chain connects TRBV7-2 to TRBJ2-1; the D is unclear. CDR3 length: 13 residues. CDR1 is SGHTA, CDR2 FQGNSA, per germline. V shed 4 bases and J shed 8 bases, with 12 bases lying between them. The CDR3 region has the DNA TGTGCCAGCAGCTCGGACGTAATCCATGAGCAGTTCTTC. Protein product: CASSSDVIHEQFF.

In this sample, this clonotype turned up a few times. This rearrangement joins TRBV29-1 to TRBJ2-5; the match to TRBD2 covers 9 bases. Germline V lookup: CDR1 SQVTM, CDR2 ANQGSEA. This CDR3 comprises 14 residues. The V segment lost 7 bases and the J segment 4 bases; nucleotides outside the gene matches: 10. CDR3 sequence (DNA): TGCAGCGCCCGGAGTAGCGGGAGTCTAGAGACCCAGTACTTC. The encoded protein is CSARSSGSLETQYF.

There are a few counts of this clonotype. The chain joins TRBV6-5 to TRBJ1-5; unclear D gene. The V end was cut by 0 bases, the J end by 6 bases, with 6 bases between. The CDR3 loop spans 13 amino acids. Germline V lookup: CDR1 MNHEY, CDR2 SVGAGI. The CDR3 is CASSYSIGQPQHF. For the CDR3, the DNA is TGTGCCAGCAGTTACTCGATAGGTCAGCCCCAGCATTTT.

The gene calls are TRBV29-1 and TRBJ2-3, with D tentatively TRBD2 (6 bases). Trimming shortened V by 0 bases and J by 4 bases, and 11 bases separated the two germline ends. This CDR3 has 14 residues. Germline CDR1 SQVTM, CDR2 ANQGSEA. In nucleotides, the CDR3 is TGCAGCGTTGAAGATGGGGGGTCCCCAGATACGCAGTATTTT. This translates into CSVEDGGSPDTQYF.

CDR3 in DNA: TGTGCCAGCAGAGAGGACAGGGGGGGCACTGAAGCTTTCTTT. Its translation is CASREDRGGTEAFF. The rearrangement uses TRBV6-1 and TRBJ1-1, with 10 bases identical to TRBD1. This CDR3 contains 14 residues. Trimming took 6 bases from V and 4 from J; bases not matched to a gene: 5. Germline values: CDR1 MNHNS, CDR2 SASEGT.

This chain joins TRBV5-1 and TRBJ2-7; the match to TRBD2 covers 7 bases. Germline loops: CDR1 SGHRS, CDR2 YFSETQ. This CDR3 contains 13 residues. V gave up 0 bases and J gave up 6 bases; unmatched junction bases: 3. The CDR3 sequence: CASSLDLAAEQYF. The CDR3 DNA follows: TGCGCCAGCAGCTTGGATCTAGCGGCCGAGCAGTACTTC.

This clonotype has just a few counts. In DNA form, the CDR3 reads TGTGCCAGCAGCTTAGACCCAGGACAGGGGACCCCAGATACGCAGTATTTT. Encoded protein: CASSLDPGQGTPDTQYF. The chain uses TRBV11-2 and TRBJ2-3; the match to TRBD1 covers 9 bases. The CDR3 length is 17 residues. The germline V gene encodes CDR1 SGHAT and CDR2 FQNNGV. V trimming: 0 bases; J trimming: 4 bases; junction bases outside the gene matches: 8.

The V and J genes are TRBV27 and TRBJ2-1, with TRBD1 matching over 10 bases. V trimming: 5 bases; J trimming: 2 bases; junction bases outside the gene matches: 3. Germline CDR1 MNHEY, CDR2 SMNVEV (reference sequence). The CDR3 is made up of 15 amino acids. CDR3 DNA: TGTGCCAGCAGTCGCGACAGGGGGCCCTACAATGAGCAGTTCTTC. Encoded protein: CASSRDRGPYNEQFF.

The V and J genes are TRBV10-3 and TRBJ2-1; no clear D gene. The V end was cut by 3 bases, the J end by 7 bases, with 7 bases between. The CDR3 is 12 residues long. The germline V gene has CDR1 ENHRY and CDR2 SYGVKD. CDR3 loop: CAISEMGNEQFF. CDR3 bases: TGTGCCATCAGTGAAATGGGAAATGAGCAGTTCTTC.

Turning to this clonotype: One end of the junction fails to match germline, which may point to a read error. The chain couples TRBV7-2 to TRBJ2-7, with TRBD2 matching 8 bases. The CDR3 is 14 residues long. From germline, CDR1 is SGHTA and CDR2 FQGNSA. CDR3 nucleotides: TGTGTCAGCACCAAAAGCGGGAGTTTATACGAGCAGTACTTC. Its protein product is CVSTKSGSLYEQYF.

This clonotype was recorded once. The V call is TRBV28, the J call TRBJ1-1; D unclear. The ends were cut back, 8 bases at V and 1 base at J, with 11 bases in the middle. The CDR3 covers 13 residues. Germline loops: CDR1 MDHEN, CDR2 SYDVKM. CDR3 sequence reads: CASLWSENTEAFF. The CDR3 DNA follows: TGTGCCAGCCTTTGGTCAGAGAACACTGAAGCTTTCTTT.

V usage is TRBV20-1 and J usage is TRBJ2-1; the match to TRBD2 covers 9 bases. V trimming: 0 bases; J trimming: 12 bases; junction bases outside the gene matches: 12. The germline gives CDR1 DFQATT, CDR2 SNEGSKA (reference sequence). This CDR3 has 15 amino acids. CDR3 sequence (DNA): TGCAGTGCTAGAGATTCCGGGACTAGCATCCACTGGCAGTTCTTC. It specifies CSARDSGTSIHWQFF.

This clonotype was found a few times. This sequence joins TRBV5-1 and TRBJ2-7; TRBD1 might be the D (7 bases). V dropped 4 bases and J dropped 2 bases, with 13 bases sitting between them. The germline CDR1 and CDR2 sequences are SGHRS and YFSETQ. This CDR3 comprises 14 residues. CDR3 residues: CASSPGDRAYEQYF. CDR3 bases: TGCGCCAGCAGCCCGGGGGACAGAGCCTACGAGCAGTACTTC.

The rearrangement joins TRBV7-8 to TRBJ2-5; weak D call: TRBD2 (6 bases). Germline CDR1 SGHVS, CDR2 FQNEAQ. V shed 4 bases and J shed 2 bases, with 20 bases lying between them. CDR3 length: 17 residues. The CDR3 loop is CASSSHRRREPQETQYF. In DNA, the CDR3 is TGTGCCAGCAGCTCCCATAGGAGGAGGGAGCCACAAGAGACCCAGTACTTC. Variable domain in full (rest from reference TRBV7-8 and TRBJ2-5): GAGVSQSPRYKVAKRGQDVALRCDPISGHVSLFWYQQALGQGPEFLTYFQNEAQLDKSGLPSDRFFAERPEGSVSTLKIQRTQQEDSAVYLCASSSHRRREPQETQYFGPGTRLLVL.

This clonotype was detected ten times or more. This rearrangement joins TRBV29-1 to TRBJ2-7, with a possible D match to TRBD2 (6 bases). The ends were cut back, 8 bases at V and 0 bases at J, with 14 bases in the middle. This CDR3 has 13 amino acids. CDR1 and CDR2 from the germline V gene are SQVTM and ANQGSEA. The CDR3 nucleotides read TGCAGCTACCGCGGGAAGAGCTCCTACGAGCAGTACTTC. Translation gives CSYRGKSSYEQYF.